Shown below are 16 T cell receptor beta chains from a single sample sequenced in a study of neurological immune-mediated disorders (dated by TCRdb to about 2019). Libraries were constructed by 5' RACE. The sequencing machine was an Illumina HiSeq 2500. TCRdb applied fastp at Q25 and MiXCR to the public reads, then kept only in-frame beta chains. Every CDR3 protein is listed once, alongside the most common genes and DNA of its rows. This sample is represented by approximately 90,000 distinct CDR3 sequences; roughly 4% of them were singletons. The ten largest make up about 6% of the sample. Sample: PBMCs. The receptors come from a woman aged 18-29 years with multiple sclerosis.

This clonotype has a count of ten or more. V is TRBV19 and J is TRBJ1-5; possibly TRBD1 for D (6 bases). V gave up 3 bases and J gave up 4 bases, with 7 bases separating them. There are 13 residues in the CDR3. CDR1 and CDR2 (germline): LNHDA, SQIVND (reference sequence). The CDR3 nucleotides read TGTGCCAGTAGTATTGGACAGAATCAGCCCCAGCATTTT. Translation: CASSIGQNQPQHF.

In its sample, this clonotype was seen many times. V is TRBV20-1 and J is TRBJ2-2; 12 bases are a match to TRBD2. The CDR3 is made up of 15 amino acids. J gave up 7 bases and V 5 bases, and 8 bases lay outside the gene matches. The germline V gene has CDR1 DFQATT and CDR2 SNEGSKA (reference sequence). The CDR3 sequence: CSAVPSGGADGELFF. CDR3 DNA: TGCAGTGCTGTCCCTAGCGGGGGGGCCGACGGGGAGCTGTTTTTT.

This clonotype was seen ten or more times. The V gene is TRBV4-3, the J gene TRBJ2-5; 8 bases match TRBD1. V dropped 3 bases and J dropped 5; count of bases not matched to a gene: 11. This CDR3 spans 16 amino acids. Germline V gene lookup returns CDR1 LGHNA and CDR2 YSLEER. The DNA of the CDR3 is TGCGCCAGCAGCCAGGGCCCGAGGACAGGGAACGAGACCCAGTACTTC. Its translation: CASSQGPRTGNETQYF.

This clonotype was picked up many times. V gene TRBV12-3 or TRBV12-4 combines with J gene TRBJ2-7, with D possibly being TRBD2 (7 bases). The CDR3 is 15 amino acids. Trimming cost V 6 bases and J 5 bases, with 20 bases left between them. CDR3 sequence (DNA): TGTGCCAGCAGCAACCCCAGGGGAGGGAAGGACGAGCAGTACTTC. This encodes CASSNPRGGKDEQYF.

This clonotype was seen ten or more times. This rearrangement joins TRBV20-1 to TRBJ1-1; no reliable D call. Germline loops: CDR1 DFQATT, CDR2 SNEGSKA (reference sequence). The length of the CDR3 is 12 residues. Trimming removed 3 bases at V and 3 bases at J, with 8 bases between. In DNA, the CDR3 is TGCAGTGCTAGGCGCGGGGACACTGAAGCTTTCTTT. Translated, it gives CSARRGDTEAFF.

Ten or more counts support this clonotype. In nucleotides, the CDR3 is TGTGCCAGCAGCTCAGGGGGGGGAGCCTCCTACGAGCAGTACTTC. Translated, it gives CASSSGGGASYEQYF. The chain combines TRBV7-9 with TRBJ2-7; D may correspond to TRBD1 or TRBD2 (7 bases each). The V and J ends lost 4 bases and 0 bases respectively, with 13 bases between them. The germline gives CDR1 SEHNR, CDR2 FQNEAQ (reference sequence). The CDR3 covers 15 residues. Combining the CDR3 with reference TRBV7-9 and TRBJ2-7 gives the whole variable domain DTGVSQNPRHKITKRGQNVTFRCDPISEHNRLYWYRQTLGQGPEFLTYFQNEAQLEKSRLLSDRFSAERPKGSFSTLEIQRTEQGDSAMYLCASSSGGGASYEQYFGPGTRLTVT.

This clonotype has ten or more counts. This chain connects TRBV7-9 to TRBJ2-5; 12 bases align to TRBD2. Germline V gene lookup returns CDR1 SEHNR and CDR2 FQNEAQ (reference sequence). This CDR3 has 21 residues. Losses at the gene ends were 1 base for V and 3 bases for J; bases not matched to a gene: 18. The chain's CDR3 is CASSLGPGPRTSGTPKETQYF. For the CDR3, the DNA is TGTGCCAGCAGCTTAGGTCCGGGACCGAGGACTAGCGGGACCCCAAAAGAGACCCAGTACTTC.

This clonotype appeared many times. The rearrangement uses TRBV21-1 and TRBJ2-5; no DNA check was done on the table's D call, TRBD1. TRBV21-1 corresponds to a pseudogene. This CDR3 is built from 18 residues. CDR3 DNA: TGTGCCAGCAGCAAACCCGTCCCCCGACAGGTCGGTGTGGAGACCCAGTACTTC. Its translation: CASSKPVPRQVGVETQYF.

The sample holds many counts of this clonotype. The chain recombines TRBV20-1 with TRBJ1-2, with D maybe TRBD1 (5 bases). The ends were cut back, 6 bases at V and 4 bases at J, with 18 bases in the middle. Germline V gene data show CDR1 as DFQATT and CDR2 as SNEGSKA (reference sequence). The CDR3 is made up of 14 amino acids. The CDR3: CSAPRDPLFYGYTF. CDR3 in DNA: TGCAGTGCACCGCGGGACCCACTCTTCTATGGCTACACCTTC.

This clonotype occurred many times. V and J are TRBV7-2 and TRBJ1-5; tentatively, D is TRBD1 (6 bases). The V end lost 5 bases, the J end lost 7 bases, and 21 bases lay between the germline ends. CDR1 and CDR2 from the germline V gene are SGHTA and FQGNSA. The CDR3 length is 16 residues. CDR3 amino acids: CASSPKRGGAWQPQHF. CDR3 DNA: TGTGCCAGCAGCCCCAAGAGGGGGGGGGCTTGGCAGCCCCAGCATTTT.

This clonotype came up many times. The V call is TRBV5-6, the J call TRBJ2-7; 10 nucleotides agree with TRBD1. The germline V gene encodes CDR1 SGHDT and CDR2 YYEEEE. Trimming cost V 1 base and J 2 bases; bases outside gene matches: 6. The CDR3 totals 16 residues. The CDR3 is CASSLRSGTGAYEQYF. CDR3 bases: TGTGCCAGCAGCTTGCGGTCCGGGACAGGGGCCTACGAGCAGTACTTC.

In this sample, this clonotype turned up a few times. As DNA, the CDR3 is TGTGCCAGCAGCCTTAGTGGGGTTTCCTACAATGAGCAGTTCTTC. It is translated as CASSLSGVSYNEQFF. This chain links TRBV5-5 with TRBJ2-1; D is unresolved. The CDR3 has 15 residues. Germline CDR1 is SGHKS and CDR2 is YYEKEE (reference sequence). V lost 4 bases and J lost 1, with 12 bases in between.

This clonotype was seen ten or more times. V is TRBV30 and J is TRBJ2-7; D is perhaps TRBD1 (6 bases). The CDR3 has 14 amino acids. V was trimmed by 3 bases and J by 0 bases, leaving 12 bases between them. Germline CDR1 reads GTSNPN; CDR2 reads SVGIG (reference sequence). For the CDR3, the DNA is TGTGCCTGGAGCCGACTGACAGGCTCCTACGAGCAGTACTTC. It is translated as CAWSRLTGSYEQYF.

The table lists this clonotype with many counts. The chain is built from TRBV6-2 or TRBV6-3 and TRBJ1-1, with 7 bases identical to TRBD1. V lost 9 bases and J lost 5; bases outside the gene matches: 6. Germline V CDR1 and CDR2: MNHEY, SVGEGT. The CDR3 is 12 residues long. This CDR3 reads CASRQGRTEAFF. CDR3 DNA sequence: TGTGCCAGTCGACAGGGAAGGACTGAAGCTTTCTTT.

This clonotype was picked up many times. The chain recombines TRBV20-1 with TRBJ1-5, with 7 nucleotides matching TRBD1. CDR1 DFQATT and CDR2 SNEGSKA come from the germline V gene (reference sequence). This CDR3 is built from 13 residues. V gave up 4 bases and J gave up 5 bases; unmatched junction bases: 5. The CDR3, as DNA: TGCAGTGCTACCGGGACAGTTGATCAGCCCCAGCATTTT. It translates to CSATGTVDQPQHF.

This clonotype was found many times. The chain employs TRBV7-9 and TRBJ2-1; 7 nucleotides line up with TRBD1. V dropped 3 bases and J dropped 14; count of bases not matched to a gene: 16. Looked up from germline, CDR1 is SEHNR and CDR2 is FQNEAQ (reference sequence). The CDR3 spans 15 residues. The CDR3 reads CASSLGDRVGLEKFF. For the CDR3, the DNA is TGTGCCAGCAGCTTGGGCGACAGGGTGGGTTTAGAGAAGTTCTTC.